This TCR beta chain came from a study of CD4 T cells in relation to SARS-CoV-2 and coronaviruses. Findings and limits, study-wide: Culture-expanded clones reflect memory recall rather than primary priming during culture.

The unexposed donors gave CD4+ T cells in about 2011-2019, prior to COVID-19. The method was immunoSEQ multiplex PCR; TCRdb's version includes in-frame clones alone and lacks a portion of them. The table includes approximately 70,000 clones, approximately 93% detected once. With regard to this clone: As yet, its antigen is unknown.

The sample was naive CD4+ T cells from PBMCs. Subset denoted: naive CD4+ T cells isolated by negative enrichment. This receptor was taken from a human donor in good health.

CDR3 in DNA: TGTGCCACCAGCAGGGCTGCTAATGAAAAACTGTTTTTT. Translating it yields CATSRAANEKLFF. This rearrangement joins TRBV24-1 to TRBJ1-4; D possibly corresponds to TRBD1 (5 bases). Germline CDR1 KGHDR, CDR2 SFDVKD. The CDR3 runs to 13 residues. Trimming removed 7 bases at V and 3 bases at J, with 8 bases between.